What follows are 18 T cell receptor beta chains derived from one specimen sequenced in a study of T-cell reconstitution after alpha-beta-depleted transplantation in children. During its preparation, the TCRbeta library received unique molecular identifiers. Via MiXCR, TCRdb re-called the PCR reads, giving one row per CDR3 protein. The data contain fewer than 500,000 distinct CDR3 sequences, 43% of them singletons. The material was PBMCs, obtained before TCRalphabeta/CD19-depleted stem cell transplant. The receptors here all came from a girl aged 2-10 years with aplastic anemia, due to receive a stem cell transplant.

This clonotype was counted ten times or more. V gene TRBV28 combines with J gene TRBJ2-2; D is unresolved. This CDR3 comprises 15 residues. Trimming removed 2 bases from V and 0 bases from J, with 7 bases in between. Germline-derived CDR1 and CDR2 are MDHEN and SYDVKM. The CDR3 coding sequence is TGTGCCAGCAGTTTAGAGTGGGCGAACACCGGGGAGCTGTTTTTT. Translation gives CASSLEWANTGELFF.

This clonotype was picked up a small number of times. The V call is TRBV5-1, the J call TRBJ1-2, with D hard to call. The V end was cut by 0 bases, the J end by 4 bases, with 13 bases between. Germline V CDR1 and CDR2: SGHRS, YFSETQ. CDR3 length: 15 amino acids. The CDR3 region is CASSLATERRYGYTF. DNA for the CDR3: TGCGCCAGCAGCTTGGCCACAGAAAGACGCTATGGCTACACCTTC.

J is TRBJ2-5 and V is TRBV20-1, with 15 bases fitting TRBD2. Germline V CDR1 and CDR2: DFQATT, SNEGSKA (reference sequence). J was trimmed by 5 bases and V by 6 bases; bases with no gene match: 7. CDR3 length: 15 amino acids. The CDR3 DNA reads TGCAGTGCGCCCCGTGGACTAGCGGGAGGGGAGACCCAGTACTTC. Residues: CSAPRGLAGGETQYF.

The chain links TRBV7-6 to TRBJ2-5; D is unresolved. Germline V gene lookup returns CDR1 SGHVS and CDR2 FNYEAQ. V lost 5 bases and J 2 bases, leaving 6 bases between the germline ends. This CDR3 comprises 12 residues. The CDR3 DNA reads as TGTGCCAGCAGCCACCGACAAGAGACCCAGTACTTC. Translating gives CASSHRQETQYF.

The chain carries TRBV7-9 and TRBJ1-4, with 9 nucleotides matching TRBD1. Trimming cost V 4 bases and J 8 bases; bases outside gene matches: 11. This CDR3 region has 16 residues. CDR1 and CDR2 (germline): SEHNR, FQNEAQ (reference sequence). CDR3 sequence: CASSSLGQGEVEKLFF. The CDR3, as DNA: TGTGCCAGCAGCTCCCTGGGACAGGGAGAGGTGGAAAAACTGTTTTTT.

This chain uses TRBV29-1 with TRBJ2-3; the match to TRBD1 covers 10 bases. CDR1 is SQVTM, CDR2 ANQGSEA, per germline. CDR3 length: 15 residues. V lost 7 bases to trimming and J lost 3 bases; unmatched junction nucleotides: 10. The DNA for the CDR3 is TGCAGCGCCCTAAGCGGACAGGGGGGAACAGATACGCAGTATTTT. Its protein is CSALSGQGGTDTQYF.

The chain links TRBV6-5 to TRBJ2-5; 7 nucleotides match TRBD1. The CDR3 totals 18 residues. V gave up 0 bases and J gave up 2 bases; unmatched junction bases: 12. Germline V gene data show CDR1 as MNHEY and CDR2 as SVGAGI. As DNA, the CDR3 is TGTGCCAGCAGTTACTCGGTTCTTGCAACAGGGGATCAAGAGACCCAGTACTTC. Its protein product is CASSYSVLATGDQETQYF.

Ten or more counts support this clonotype. The chain carries TRBV5-1 and TRBJ2-7, with D possibly matching TRBD1 (6 bases). Trimming removed 3 bases at V and 2 bases at J, with 15 bases between. This CDR3 has 15 amino acids. CDR1 and CDR2 (germline): SGHRS, YFSETQ. The CDR3 bases are TGCGCCAGCAGCTACTTCTCCACAGGGACCTACGAGCAGTACTTC. It encodes CASSYFSTGTYEQYF.

A single count supports this clonotype. An end of the junction differs from the germline gene, which may be a read error. The rearrangement uses TRBV12-3 or TRBV12-4 and TRBJ1-3; possible D gene TRBD1, 5 bases. CDR3 length: 14 residues. Here the CDR3 DNA reads TGTGCCAGCAGTTTACGGGGCCTCCGAAACACCATATGTTTT. This codes for CASSLRGLRNTICF.

V usage is TRBV7-6 and J usage is TRBJ2-1; maybe TRBD2 (6 bases). Trimming shortened V by 0 bases and J by 0 bases, and 15 bases separated the two germline ends. Germline values: CDR1 SGHVS, CDR2 FNYEAQ. CDR3 size: 18 residues. The CDR3 bases are TGTGCCAGCAGCTTAGCGCGGGGAACCCAAAGCTCCTACAATGAGCAGTTCTTC. Translated: CASSLARGTQSSYNEQFF.

This clonotype has a count of ten or more. The rearrangement uses TRBV7-2 and TRBJ2-5, with 12 bases identical to TRBD2. With 5 bases clipped from V and 4 bases from J, the junction kept 5 bases outside the gene matches. The CDR3 spans 15 residues. Germline-derived CDR1 and CDR2 are SGHTA and FQGNSA. The CDR3 DNA sequence: TGTGCCAGCAGCCAGACTAGCGGGAGAAGAGAGACCCAGTACTTC. Translation gives CASSQTSGRRETQYF.

This clonotype was found many times. The gene calls are TRBV30 and TRBJ2-7; D possibly corresponds to TRBD1 (5 bases). Germline CDR1 and CDR2: GTSNPN and SVGIG (reference sequence). The V end lost 0 bases, the J end lost 3 bases, and 15 bases lay between the germline ends. The CDR3 runs 15 residues. This CDR3 reads CAWSVGVRVNYEQYF. The CDR3 DNA follows: TGTGCCTGGAGTGTTGGTGTCAGGGTGAACTACGAGCAGTACTTC.

The rearrangement joins TRBV20-1 to TRBJ2-3, with 7 bases lining up with TRBD2. Germline assignment: CDR1 DFQATT and CDR2 SNEGSKA (reference sequence). V shed 1 base and J 3 bases; nucleotides not matched to a gene: 7. There are 15 residues in the CDR3. The CDR3 loop is CSARVTPGRTDTQYF. For the CDR3, the DNA is TGCAGTGCTAGAGTTACCCCCGGGAGGACAGATACGCAGTATTTT.

This clonotype was observed many times. The CDR3 region is CSGGEGAYEQYF. The DNA of the CDR3 is TGCAGCGGGGGGGAAGGTGCCTACGAGCAGTACTTC. The genes are TRBV29-1 and TRBJ2-7, with a possible D match to TRBD2 (6 bases). The CDR3 is 12 residues long. Germline CDR1 SQVTM, CDR2 ANQGSEA. Trimming took 7 bases from V and 2 from J, leaving 12 bases between them.

J is TRBJ1-2 and V is TRBV20-1, with TRBD1 matching over 9 bases. The junction had 11 bases not matched to a gene; V was cut back by 0 bases and J by 3 bases. The germline V gene encodes CDR1 DFQATT and CDR2 SNEGSKA (reference sequence). The CDR3 is 17 residues long. Here the CDR3 reads CSARDISSDRGYYGYTF. The CDR3, as DNA: TGCAGTGCTAGAGATATTTCTTCCGACAGGGGGTACTATGGCTACACCTTC.

The rearrangement joins TRBV20-1 to TRBJ2-1; no clear D gene. This CDR3 comprises 11 residues. Looked up from germline, CDR1 is DFQATT and CDR2 is SNEGSKA (reference sequence). V lost 4 bases, J lost 3 bases, and 4 bases lay in between. This CDR3 is CSAIYYNEQFF. CDR3 sequence (DNA): TGCAGTGCTATCTACTACAATGAGCAGTTCTTC.

The rearrangement joins TRBV20-1 to TRBJ2-5; 8 nucleotides line up with TRBD2. Germline CDR1 reads DFQATT; CDR2 reads SNEGSKA (reference sequence). After removal of 5 bases from V and 1 base from J, the junction contained 9 bases not matched to a gene. The CDR3 consists of 15 residues. The CDR3: CSAGFSGTSQETQYF. As DNA, the CDR3 is TGCAGTGCTGGTTTTAGCGGGACCTCCCAAGAGACCCAGTACTTC.

The CDR3 bases are TGTGCCATCAGTGACTCAGGGGACTATGGCTACACCTTC. The encoded protein is CAISDSGDYGYTF. This chain uses TRBV10-3 with TRBJ1-2, with D tentatively TRBD1 (6 bases). There are 13 residues in the CDR3. Trimming shortened V by 3 bases and J by 3 bases, and 8 bases separated the two germline ends. Germline V lookup: CDR1 ENHRY, CDR2 SYGVKD.